Listed below are T cell receptor beta chains from one sample, sequenced in a study of shared clonotypes between healthy human individuals. Produced via immunoSEQ multiplex PCR; TCRdb's table is partial and in-frame only. The sample lists about 700,000 clones, about 92% seen once, with 20% to 25% in the top ten. The sample comprised naive CD8+ T cells sorted from blood. These receptors were collected from a man younger than 40 in good health. CDR3s include the opening cysteine and the closing phenylalanine or tryptophan. A D gene is named only where the DNA matches it firmly. Expanded clones are given a class, and other clones once, few, many or no size at all.

d_call: NA; j_call: TRBJ1-1; v_call: TRBV6-1; clone_size: NA; cdr3_nt: TGTGCCAGCAGTTACAGGGAGGCTTTCTTT; cdr3_aa: CASSYREAFF
d_call: NA; j_call: TRBJ2-5; v_call: TRBV7-9; clone_size: NA; cdr3_nt: TGTGCCAGCAGCCAAGTCAGGGGCAGGGAGACCCAGTACTTC; cdr3_aa: CASSQVRGRETQYF
d_call: NA; j_call: TRBJ2-5; v_call: TRBV4-1; clone_size: NA; cdr3_nt: TGCGCCAGCAGCCAAAACCCCGGGAGTAGCGAGACCCAGTACTTC; cdr3_aa: CASSQNPGSSETQYF
d_call: NA; j_call: TRBJ2-6; v_call: TRBV10-2; clone_size: NA; cdr3_nt: TGCGCCACCAAGGACCCTGGGGCCAACGTCCTGACTTTC; cdr3_aa: CATKDPGANVLTF
d_call: NA; j_call: TRBJ2-7; v_call: TRBV19; clone_size: NA; cdr3_nt: TGTGCCAGCTCCCCCCCAGGGATCTACGAGCAGTACTTC; cdr3_aa: CASSPPGIYEQYF
d_call: NA; j_call: TRBJ1-2; v_call: TRBV14; clone_size: NA; cdr3_nt: TGTGCCAGCAGCCAACTTAAGGGGCAGGTATCTAACTATGGCTACACCTTC; cdr3_aa: CASSQLKGQVSNYGYTF
d_call: TRBD2; j_call: TRBJ2-1; v_call: TRBV27; clone_size: NA; cdr3_nt: TGTGCCAGCAGTTTATTCAGCGGGACCTCCTACAATGAGCAGTTCTTC; cdr3_aa: CASSLFSGTSYNEQFF
d_call: TRBD1; j_call: TRBJ1-1; v_call: TRBV10-3; clone_size: NA; cdr3_nt: TGTGCCACCACCGGGACAGGGATTGCTTTCTTT; cdr3_aa: CATTGTGIAFF
d_call: NA; j_call: TRBJ1-5; v_call: TRBV21-1; clone_size: NA; cdr3_nt: TGTGCCGGGACAGGGAATCAGCCCCAGCATTTT; cdr3_aa: CAGTGNQPQHF
d_call: TRBD2; j_call: TRBJ2-7; v_call: TRBV7-3; clone_size: NA; cdr3_nt: TGTGCCAGCAGCTTGGGAGCGGGGTTCGGGTACGAGCAGTACTTC; cdr3_aa: CASSLGAGFGYEQYF
d_call: TRBD1; j_call: TRBJ1-2; v_call: TRBV7-9; clone_size: NA; cdr3_nt: TGTGCCAGCAGTACAGGGGGAACTCGTGGCTACACCTTC; cdr3_aa: CASSTGGTRGYTF
d_call: TRBD2; j_call: TRBJ2-2; v_call: TRBV7-8; clone_size: once; cdr3_nt: TGTGCCAGCAGCCTCTATGTGACTAGCGGTTCGAACACCGGGGAGCTGTTTTTT; cdr3_aa: CASSLYVTSGSNTGELFF
d_call: TRBD1; j_call: TRBJ2-7; v_call: TRBV14; clone_size: NA; cdr3_nt: TGTGCCAGCAGCCACACGGACAGGGATAACGAGCAGTACTTC; cdr3_aa: CASSHTDRDNEQYF
d_call: TRBD2; j_call: TRBJ2-2; v_call: TRBV28; clone_size: NA; cdr3_nt: TGTGCCAGCAGTGCTAGCGGAAGAAACACCGGGGAGCTGTTTTTT; cdr3_aa: CASSASGRNTGELFF
d_call: NA; j_call: TRBJ2-1; v_call: TRBV19; clone_size: NA; cdr3_nt: TGTGCCAGTAGTCCCCGCCTAGACGGTCACGGACCTTACAATGAGCAGTTCTTC; cdr3_aa: CASSPRLDGHGPYNEQFF
d_call: TRBD1; j_call: TRBJ1-1; v_call: TRBV2; clone_size: NA; cdr3_nt: TGTGCCAGCACCGAGGAGCTGAGGACAGGGGACACTGAAGCTTTCTTT; cdr3_aa: CASTEELRTGDTEAFF